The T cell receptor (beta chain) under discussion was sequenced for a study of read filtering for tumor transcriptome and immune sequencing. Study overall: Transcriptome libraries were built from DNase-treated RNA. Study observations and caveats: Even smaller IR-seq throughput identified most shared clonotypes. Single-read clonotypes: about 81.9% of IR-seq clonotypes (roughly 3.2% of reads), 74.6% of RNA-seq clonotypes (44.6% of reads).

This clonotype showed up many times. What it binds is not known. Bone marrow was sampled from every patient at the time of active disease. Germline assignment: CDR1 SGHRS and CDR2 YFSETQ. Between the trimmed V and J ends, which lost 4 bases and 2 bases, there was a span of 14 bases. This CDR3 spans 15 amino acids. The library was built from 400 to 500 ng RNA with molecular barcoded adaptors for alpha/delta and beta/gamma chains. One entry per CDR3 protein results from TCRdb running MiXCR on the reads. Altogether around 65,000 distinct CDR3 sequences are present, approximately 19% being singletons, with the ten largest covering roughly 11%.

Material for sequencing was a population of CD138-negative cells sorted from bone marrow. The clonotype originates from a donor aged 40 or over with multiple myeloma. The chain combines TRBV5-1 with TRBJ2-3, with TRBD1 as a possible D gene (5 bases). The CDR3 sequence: CASSPGSSLTDTQYF. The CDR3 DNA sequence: TGCGCCAGCAGCCCAGGGTCCTCACTCACAGATACGCAGTATTTT.